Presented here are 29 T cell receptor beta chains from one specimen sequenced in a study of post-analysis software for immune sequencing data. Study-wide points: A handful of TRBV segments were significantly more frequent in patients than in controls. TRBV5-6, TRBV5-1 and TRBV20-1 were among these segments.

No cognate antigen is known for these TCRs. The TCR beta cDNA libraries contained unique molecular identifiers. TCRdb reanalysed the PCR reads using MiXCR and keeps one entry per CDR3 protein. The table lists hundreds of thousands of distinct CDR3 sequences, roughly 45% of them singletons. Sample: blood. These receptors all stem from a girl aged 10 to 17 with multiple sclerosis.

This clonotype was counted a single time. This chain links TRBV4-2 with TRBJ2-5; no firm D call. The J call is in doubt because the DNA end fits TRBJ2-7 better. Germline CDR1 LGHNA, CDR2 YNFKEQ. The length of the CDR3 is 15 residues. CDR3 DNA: TGTGCCAGCAGCCAAGATTTGGGCCACACCTACGAGCAGTACTTC. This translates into CASSQDLGHTYEQYF.

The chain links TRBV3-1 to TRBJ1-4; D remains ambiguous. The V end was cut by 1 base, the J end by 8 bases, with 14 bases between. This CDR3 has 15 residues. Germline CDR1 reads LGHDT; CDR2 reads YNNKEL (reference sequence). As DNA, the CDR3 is TGTGCCAGCAGCCAAGTCAGTCGGGCAGGCGAAAAACTGTTTTTT. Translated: CASSQVSRAGEKLFF.

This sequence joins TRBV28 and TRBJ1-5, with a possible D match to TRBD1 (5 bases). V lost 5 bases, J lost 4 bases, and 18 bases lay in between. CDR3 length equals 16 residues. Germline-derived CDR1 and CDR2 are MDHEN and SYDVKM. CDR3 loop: CASSLWDPETNQPQHF. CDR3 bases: TGTGCCAGCAGTCTCTGGGACCCAGAGACAAATCAGCCCCAGCATTTT.

The DNA for the CDR3 is TGCGCCAGCACTGAACTCCAGGGGTACAATGAGCAGTTCTTC. Translated: CASTELQGYNEQFF. The chain combines TRBV10-2 with TRBJ2-1; the D gene is possibly TRBD1 (6 bases). CDR1 and CDR2 (germline): WSHSY, SAAADI. This CDR3 has 14 amino acids. Trimming removed 7 bases at V and 4 bases at J, with 14 bases between.

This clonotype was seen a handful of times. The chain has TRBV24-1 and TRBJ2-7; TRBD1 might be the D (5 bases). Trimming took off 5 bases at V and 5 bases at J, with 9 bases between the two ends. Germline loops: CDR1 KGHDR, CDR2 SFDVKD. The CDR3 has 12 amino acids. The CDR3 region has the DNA TGTGCCACCAGTGTAAGGGGCGACGAGCAGTACTTC. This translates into CATSVRGDEQYF.

The CDR3 DNA sequence: TGCAGCGTTGAAGACGCCAGGGCGGTGGAGACCCAGTACTTC. Encoded protein: CSVEDARAVETQYF. The chain has TRBV29-1 and TRBJ2-7; a possible D gene is TRBD1 (5 bases). The J call may not be correct, given that the DNA end is closer to TRBJ2-5. The germline CDR1 and CDR2 sequences are SQVTM and ANQGSEA. This CDR3 spans 14 amino acids.

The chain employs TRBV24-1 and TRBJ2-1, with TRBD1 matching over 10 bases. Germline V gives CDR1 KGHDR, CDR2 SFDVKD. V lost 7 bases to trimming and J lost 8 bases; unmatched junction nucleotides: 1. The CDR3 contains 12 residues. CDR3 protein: CATRDRGYEQFF. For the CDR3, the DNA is TGTGCCACCAGGGACAGGGGGTATGAGCAGTTCTTC.

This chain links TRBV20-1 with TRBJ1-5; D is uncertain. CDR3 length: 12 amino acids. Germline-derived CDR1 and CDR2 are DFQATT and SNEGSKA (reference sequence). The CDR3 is CRVGGSNQPQHF. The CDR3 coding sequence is TGCAGGGTCGGAGGAAGCAATCAGCCCCAGCATTTT.

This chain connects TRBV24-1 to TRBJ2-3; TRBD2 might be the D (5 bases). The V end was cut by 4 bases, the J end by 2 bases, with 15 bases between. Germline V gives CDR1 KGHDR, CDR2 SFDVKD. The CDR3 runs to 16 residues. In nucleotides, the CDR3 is TGTGCCACCAGTGACCCCCGGGCGGAGGACACAGATACGCAGTATTTT. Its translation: CATSDPRAEDTDTQYF.

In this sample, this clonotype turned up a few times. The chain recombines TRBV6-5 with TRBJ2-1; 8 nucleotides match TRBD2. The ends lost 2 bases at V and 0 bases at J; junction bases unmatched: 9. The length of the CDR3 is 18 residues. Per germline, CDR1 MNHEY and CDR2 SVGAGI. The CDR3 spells CASSYGSGRRSSYNEQFF. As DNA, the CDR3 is TGTGCCAGCAGTTACGGGAGCGGGAGAAGGAGCTCCTACAATGAGCAGTTCTTC.

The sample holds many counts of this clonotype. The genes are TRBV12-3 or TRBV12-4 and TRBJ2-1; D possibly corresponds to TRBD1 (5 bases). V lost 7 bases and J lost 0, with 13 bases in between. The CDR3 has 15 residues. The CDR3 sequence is CASNLAGYSYNEQFF. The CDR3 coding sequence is TGTGCCAGCAACTTGGCAGGGTACTCCTACAATGAGCAGTTCTTC.

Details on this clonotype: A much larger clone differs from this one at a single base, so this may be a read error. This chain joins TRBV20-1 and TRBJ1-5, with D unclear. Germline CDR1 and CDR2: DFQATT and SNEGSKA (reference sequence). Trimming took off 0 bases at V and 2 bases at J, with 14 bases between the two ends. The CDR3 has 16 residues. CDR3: CSARDWEGECNQPQHF. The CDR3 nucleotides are TGCAGTGCTAGAGATTGGGAGGGTGAATGCAATCAGCCCCAGCATTTT.

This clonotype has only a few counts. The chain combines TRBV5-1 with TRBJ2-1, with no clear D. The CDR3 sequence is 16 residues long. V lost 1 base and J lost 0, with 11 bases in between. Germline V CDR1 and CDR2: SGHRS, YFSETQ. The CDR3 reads CASSLRADLSYNEQFF. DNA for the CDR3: TGCGCCAGCAGCTTGAGGGCGGACCTCTCCTACAATGAGCAGTTCTTC.

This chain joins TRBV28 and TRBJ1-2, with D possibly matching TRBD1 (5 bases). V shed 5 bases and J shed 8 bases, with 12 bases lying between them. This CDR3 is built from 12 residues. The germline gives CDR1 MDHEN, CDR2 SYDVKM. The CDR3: CASSPGALGYTF. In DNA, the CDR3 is TGTGCCAGCAGTCCCGGGGCCCTGGGCTACACCTTC.

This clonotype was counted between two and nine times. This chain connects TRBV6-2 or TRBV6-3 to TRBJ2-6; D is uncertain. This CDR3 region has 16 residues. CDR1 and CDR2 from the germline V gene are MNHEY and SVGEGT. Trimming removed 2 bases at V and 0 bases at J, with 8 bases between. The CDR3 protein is CASSYQTVSGANVLTF. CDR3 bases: TGTGCCAGCAGTTACCAGACGGTCTCTGGGGCCAACGTCCTGACTTTC.

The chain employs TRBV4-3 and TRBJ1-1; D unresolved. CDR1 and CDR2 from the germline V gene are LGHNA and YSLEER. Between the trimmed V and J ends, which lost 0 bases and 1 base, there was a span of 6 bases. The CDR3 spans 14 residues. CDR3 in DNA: TGCGCCAGCAGCCAAGAGATTTCGAACACTGAAGCTTTCTTT. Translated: CASSQEISNTEAFF.

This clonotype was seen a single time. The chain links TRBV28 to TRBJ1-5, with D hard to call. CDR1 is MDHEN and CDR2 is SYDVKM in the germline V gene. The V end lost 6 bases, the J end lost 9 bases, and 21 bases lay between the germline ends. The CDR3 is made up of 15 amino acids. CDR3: CASRPATFYARPQHF. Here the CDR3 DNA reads TGTGCCAGCAGGCCCGCGACATTTTACGCTAGGCCCCAGCATTTT.

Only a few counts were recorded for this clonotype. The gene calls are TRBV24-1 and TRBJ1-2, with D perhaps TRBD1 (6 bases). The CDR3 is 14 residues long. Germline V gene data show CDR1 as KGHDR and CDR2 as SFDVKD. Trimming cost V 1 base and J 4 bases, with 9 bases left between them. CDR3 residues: CATSDFNRAYGYTF. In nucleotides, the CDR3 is TGTGCCACCAGTGATTTCAACAGGGCCTATGGCTACACCTTC.

In DNA form, the CDR3 reads TGTGCCAGCATAAAACGGGACAGGGATCACTACGAGCAGTACTTC. Translation gives CASIKRDRDHYEQYF. The V and J genes are TRBV6-2 or TRBV6-3 and TRBJ2-7; 9 nucleotides align to TRBD1. CDR1 and CDR2 from the germline V gene are MNHEY and SVGEGT. The CDR3 loop spans 15 amino acids. Trimming cost V 7 bases and J 3 bases; bases outside gene matches: 10.

The CDR3 DNA reads as TGTGCCAGCAGCTTAGGTGGGACAGGGGGCTACGAGCAGTACTTC. It encodes CASSLGGTGGYEQYF. The chain links TRBV7-2 to TRBJ2-7; the match to TRBD1 covers 11 bases. Germline V lookup: CDR1 SGHTA, CDR2 FQGNSA. J lost 3 bases, V lost 1 base, and 2 bases had no gene match. This CDR3 spans 15 amino acids.

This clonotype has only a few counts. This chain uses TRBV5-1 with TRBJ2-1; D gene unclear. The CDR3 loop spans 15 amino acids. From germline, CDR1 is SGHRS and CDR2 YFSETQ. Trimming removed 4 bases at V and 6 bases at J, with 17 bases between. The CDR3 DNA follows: TGCGCCAGCAGCCCCGGGTGGGGATGGGGCAATGAGCAGTTCTTC. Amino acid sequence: CASSPGWGWGNEQFF.

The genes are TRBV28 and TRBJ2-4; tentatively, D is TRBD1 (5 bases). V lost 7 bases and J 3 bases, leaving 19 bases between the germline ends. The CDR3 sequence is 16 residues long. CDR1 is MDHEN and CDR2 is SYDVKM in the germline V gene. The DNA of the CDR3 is TGTGCCAGCAATACCAGACAGCCCCTTTACAAAAACATTCAGTACTTC. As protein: CASNTRQPLYKNIQYF.

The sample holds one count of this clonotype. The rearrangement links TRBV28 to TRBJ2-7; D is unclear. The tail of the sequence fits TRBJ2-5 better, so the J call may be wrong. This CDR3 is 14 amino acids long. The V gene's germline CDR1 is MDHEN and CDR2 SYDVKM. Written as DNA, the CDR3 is TGTGCCAGCAAGGACCTCCAAACCAGAGAGACCCAGTACTTC. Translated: CASKDLQTRETQYF.

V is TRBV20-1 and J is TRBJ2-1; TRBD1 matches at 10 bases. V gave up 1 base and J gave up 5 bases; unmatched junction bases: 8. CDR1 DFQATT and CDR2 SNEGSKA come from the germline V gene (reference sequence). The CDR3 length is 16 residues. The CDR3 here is CSARAIGQGGDNEQFF. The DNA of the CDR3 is TGCAGTGCTAGAGCGATCGGACAGGGGGGTGACAATGAGCAGTTCTTC.

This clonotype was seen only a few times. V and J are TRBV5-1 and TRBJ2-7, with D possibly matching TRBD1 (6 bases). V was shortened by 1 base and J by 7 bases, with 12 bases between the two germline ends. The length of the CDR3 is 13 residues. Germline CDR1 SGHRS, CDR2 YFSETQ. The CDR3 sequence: CASSLPSRGEQYF. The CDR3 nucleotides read TGCGCCAGCAGCTTGCCCTCGAGGGGGGAGCAGTACTTC.

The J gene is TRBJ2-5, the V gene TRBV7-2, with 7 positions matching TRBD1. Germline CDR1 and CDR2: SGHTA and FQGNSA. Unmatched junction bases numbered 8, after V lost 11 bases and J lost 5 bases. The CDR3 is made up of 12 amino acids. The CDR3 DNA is TGTGCCCGACAGGGAAGGGGGGAGACCCAGTACTTC. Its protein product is CARQGRGETQYF. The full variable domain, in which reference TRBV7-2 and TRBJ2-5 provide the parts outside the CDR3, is GAGVSQSPSNKVTEKGKDVELRCDPISGHTALYWYRQSLGQGLEFLIYFQGNSAPDKSGLPSDRFSAERTGGSVSTLTIQRTQQEDSAVYLCARQGRGETQYFGPGTRLLVL.

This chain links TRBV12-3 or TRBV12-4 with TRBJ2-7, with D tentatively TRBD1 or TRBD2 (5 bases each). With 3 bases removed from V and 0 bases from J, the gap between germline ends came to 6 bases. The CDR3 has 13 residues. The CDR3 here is CASSFGTSYEQYF. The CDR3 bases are TGTGCCAGCAGTTTCGGGACCTCCTACGAGCAGTACTTC.

In nucleotides, the CDR3 is TGCAGTGCTCCCCTAGGTACCCATAGCAATGAGCAGTACTTC. This translates into CSAPLGTHSNEQYF. The chain carries TRBV20-1 and TRBJ2-5, with D unresolved. The CDR3 covers 14 residues. The germline V gene encodes CDR1 DFQATT and CDR2 SNEGSKA (reference sequence). The ends were cut back, 5 bases at V and 11 bases at J, with 24 bases in the middle.

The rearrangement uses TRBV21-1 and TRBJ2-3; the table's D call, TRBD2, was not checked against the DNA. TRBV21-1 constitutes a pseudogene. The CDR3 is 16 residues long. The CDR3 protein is CASSKATRHCTDTQYF. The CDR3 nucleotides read TGTGCCAGCAGCAAAGCGACTAGACACTGCACAGATACGCAGTATTTT.